This T cell receptor beta chain was sequenced for a study of cytomegalovirus exposure and HLA in healthy donors. Whole-study results and caveats: Among TCR beta chains, those listed as cytomegalovirus-associated numbered some 160. Three of the chains that were CMV-associated were confirmed in vitro to be specific for CMV antigens. It was taken for granted in presence/absence analyses that sequencing depth across donors was roughly uniform.

The length of the CDR3 is 14 residues. Germline CDR1 is SNHLY and CDR2 is FYNNEI. V lost 5 bases and J lost 4; bases outside the gene matches: 6. PCR amplification relied on 60 Vbeta primers (plus 13 Jbeta primers). Libraries were prepared by immunoSEQ multiplex PCR; TCRdb keeps only in-frame clonotypes and omits some of them. Among nearly 95,000 clones, about four fifths were seen once, and the ten largest hold approximately 3.9%. About this clone: Its target is not known.

The TCR was taken from a middle-aged woman in good health and CMV-seronegative. What was sequenced was PBMCs. The V and J genes are TRBV2 and TRBJ1-1; 8 positions agree with TRBD1. The CDR3 sequence: CASSPGGKGTEAFF. The DNA of the CDR3 is TGTGCCAGCAGTCCAGGGGGCAAGGGCACTGAAGCTTTCTTT.